What follows are 2 T cell receptor beta chains derived from one specimen sequenced in a study of T-cell reconstitution after alpha-beta-depleted transplantation in children (dated by TCRdb to the mid-2010s). The method behind the library was PCR. This sample was sequenced with an Illumina HiSeq 2500. Molecular barcoding was employed in the preparation of TCR libraries, with unique molecular identifiers being used to normalize TCRbeta repertoire quantification. TCRdb trimmed public reads at Q25 via fastp, called clones via MiXCR and kept in-frame beta chains. Rows with a matching CDR3 protein are joined into one entry that keeps the most common DNA and genes. A total of a few hundred thousand distinct CDR3 sequences appear in this sample, 43% of them only once. 25% to 30% of the sample is taken by the ten largest. The treatment or condition tag for this specimen amounts to: allogeneic hematopoietic cell transplantation with graft depleted of TCRalphabeta T cells and CD19 B cells.

Sequencing used PBMCs, obtained before TCRalphabeta/CD19-depleted stem cell transplant. The receptors here all came from a girl aged 2 to 9 with aplastic anemia, due to receive a stem cell transplant.

There are a few counts of this clonotype. The chain has TRBV7-8 and TRBJ2-1, with 13 positions matching TRBD2. Germline V gives CDR1 SGHVS, CDR2 FQNEAQ. Trimming at V came to 2 bases and at J to 2 bases, leaving 9 bases not matched to a gene. The CDR3 is 19 residues long. The CDR3 spells CASSLRDSTSGRAYNEQFF. In DNA, the CDR3 is TGTGCCAGCAGCTTAAGGGACAGCACTAGCGGGAGGGCCTACAATGAGCAGTTCTTC.

This chain links TRBV19 with TRBJ2-1; maybe TRBD2 (5 bases). Trimming stripped 1 base from V and 1 base from J, with 14 bases between. The CDR3 spans 17 residues. From germline, CDR1 is LNHDA and CDR2 SQIVND (reference sequence). CDR3 amino acids: CASSIAASGMSYNEQFF. CDR3 coding DNA: TGTGCCAGTAGTATAGCGGCGAGCGGCATGTCCTACAATGAGCAGTTCTTC.